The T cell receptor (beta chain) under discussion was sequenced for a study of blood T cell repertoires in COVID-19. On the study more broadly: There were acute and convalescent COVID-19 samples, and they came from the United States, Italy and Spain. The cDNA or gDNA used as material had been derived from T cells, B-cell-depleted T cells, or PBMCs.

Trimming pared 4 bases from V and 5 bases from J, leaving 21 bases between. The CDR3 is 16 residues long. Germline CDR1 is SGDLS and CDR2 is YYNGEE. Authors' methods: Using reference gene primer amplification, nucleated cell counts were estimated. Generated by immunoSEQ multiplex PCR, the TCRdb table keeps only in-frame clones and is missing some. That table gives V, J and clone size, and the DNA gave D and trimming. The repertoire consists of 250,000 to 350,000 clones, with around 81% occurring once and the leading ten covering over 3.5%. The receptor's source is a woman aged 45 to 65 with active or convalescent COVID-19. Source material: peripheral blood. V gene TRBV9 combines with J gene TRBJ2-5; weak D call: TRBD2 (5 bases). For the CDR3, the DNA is TGTGCCAGCAGCCCCCTTCTAGCCGGAGATGGTGAGACCCAGTACTTC. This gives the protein CASSPLLAGDGETQYF.